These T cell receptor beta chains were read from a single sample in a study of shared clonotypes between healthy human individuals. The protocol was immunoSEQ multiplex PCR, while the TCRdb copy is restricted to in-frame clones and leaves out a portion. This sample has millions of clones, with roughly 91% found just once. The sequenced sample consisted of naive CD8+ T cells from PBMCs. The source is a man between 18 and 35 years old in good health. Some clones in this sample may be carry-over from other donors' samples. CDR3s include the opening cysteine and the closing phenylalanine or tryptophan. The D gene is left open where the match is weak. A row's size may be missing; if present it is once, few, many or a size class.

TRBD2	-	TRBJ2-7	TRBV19	CASRPGLAGPLGEQYF	TGTGCCAGTCGCCCAGGACTAGCGGGCCCTTTGGGTGAGCAGTACTTC
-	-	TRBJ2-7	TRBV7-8	CASRQENGHEQYF	TGTGCCAGCCGGCAGGAAAACGGGCACGAGCAGTACTTC
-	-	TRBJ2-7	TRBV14	CASSQDSSRSYEQYF	TGTGCCAGCAGCCAAGATAGTAGCAGATCCTACGAGCAGTACTTC
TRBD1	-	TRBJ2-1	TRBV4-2	CASSPDRGWNEQFF	TGTGCCAGCAGCCCCGACAGGGGGTGGAATGAGCAGTTCTTC
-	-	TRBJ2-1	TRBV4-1	CASSPKITDYYNEQFF	TGCGCCAGCAGCCCGAAGATAACCGACTACTACAATGAGCAGTTCTTC
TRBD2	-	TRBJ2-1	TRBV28	CASTYWGTSGDEQFF	TGTGCCAGCACGTATTGGGGGACTAGCGGGGATGAGCAGTTCTTC
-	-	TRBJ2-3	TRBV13	CASGVDTQYF	TGTGCCAGCGGCGTGGATACGCAGTATTTT
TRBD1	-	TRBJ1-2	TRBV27	CASSFRTGEDYGYTF	TGTGCCAGCAGTTTTAGGACAGGGGAGGACTATGGCTACACCTTC
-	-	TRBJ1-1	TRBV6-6	CASIGTPDAEAFF	TGTGCCAGCATCGGGACACCCGATGCTGAAGCTTTCTTT
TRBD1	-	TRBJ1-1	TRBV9	CASSATGGGTEAFF	TGTGCCAGCAGCGCGACAGGGGGCGGCACTGAAGCTTTCTTT
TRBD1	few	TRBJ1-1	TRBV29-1	CSARGGLGQPAFF	TGCAGCGCCAGGGGCGGTTTGGGACAGCCAGCTTTCTTT
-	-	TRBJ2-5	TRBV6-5	CASSGGKETQYF	TGTGCCAGCAGCGGAGGAAAAGAGACCCAGTACTTC
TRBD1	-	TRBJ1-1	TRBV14	CASSLWDREAFF	TGTGCCAGCAGCCTATGGGACAGAGAAGCTTTCTTT
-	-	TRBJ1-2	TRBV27	CASSPPTRDGYTF	TGTGCCAGCAGTCCACCGACGAGGGATGGCTACACCTTC
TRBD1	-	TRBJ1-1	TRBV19	CASSMSAGQGVTEAFF	TGTGCCAGTAGTATGTCGGCGGGACAGGGGGTCACTGAAGCTTTCTTT
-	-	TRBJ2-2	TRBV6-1	CASKSGSGELFF	TGTGCCAGCAAGTCGGGCTCCGGGGAGCTGTTTTTT
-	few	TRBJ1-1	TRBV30	CAWSAKYTADTEAFF	TGTGCCTGGAGTGCCAAATACACTGCGGACACTGAAGCTTTCTTT
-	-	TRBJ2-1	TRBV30	CAWSTSPGGEQFF	TGTGCCTGGAGTACAAGTCCCGGGGGTGAGCAGTTCTTC
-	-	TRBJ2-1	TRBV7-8	CASSQDYNNEQFF	TGTGCCAGCAGCCAGGACTACAACAATGAGCAGTTCTTC
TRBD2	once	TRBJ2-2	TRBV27	CASRLAGGPPGELFF	TGTGCCAGCAGATTAGCGGGAGGGCCACCCGGGGAGCTGTTTTTT
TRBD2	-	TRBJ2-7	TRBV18	CASSPLTSGKYEQYF	TGTGCCAGCTCACCTCTGACTAGCGGAAAATACGAGCAGTACTTC
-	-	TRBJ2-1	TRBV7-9	CASSLGDPRGLVF	TGTGCCAGCAGCTTAGGCGACCCTCGGGGTTTGGTCTTC
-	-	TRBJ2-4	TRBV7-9	CASSLVGGPAVYF	TGTGCCAGCAGCTTAGTCGGGGGGCCCGCGGTGTACTTC
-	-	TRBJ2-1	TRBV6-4	CASSDPRGEQFF	TGTGCCAGCAGTGACCCGCGCGGTGAGCAGTTCTTC